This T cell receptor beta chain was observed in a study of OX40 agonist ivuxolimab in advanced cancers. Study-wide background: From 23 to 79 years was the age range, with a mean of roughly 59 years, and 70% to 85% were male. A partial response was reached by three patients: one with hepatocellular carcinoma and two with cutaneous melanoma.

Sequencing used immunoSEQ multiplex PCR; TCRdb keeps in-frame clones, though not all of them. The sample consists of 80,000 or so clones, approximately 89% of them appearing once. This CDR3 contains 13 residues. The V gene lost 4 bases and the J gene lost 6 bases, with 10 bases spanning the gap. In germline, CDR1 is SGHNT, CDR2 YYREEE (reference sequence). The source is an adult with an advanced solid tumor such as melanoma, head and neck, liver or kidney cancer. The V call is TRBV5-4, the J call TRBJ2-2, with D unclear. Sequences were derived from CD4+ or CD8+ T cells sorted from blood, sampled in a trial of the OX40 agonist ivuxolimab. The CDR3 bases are TGTGCCAGCAGCCCTTTCGGGCCCGGGGAGCTGTTTTTT. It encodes CASSPFGPGELFF.